The clone carrying this TCR beta chain has ten or more counts. No antigen is known for it. This entry is derived from a study of CD8 T cells in ankylosing spondylitis. Regarding the study as a whole: Within matched ankylosing spondylitis synovial fluid, disease-linked clones were reportedly significantly enriched. Characteristic of ankylosing spondylitis blood, it appeared, was a TCR beta motif comprising roughly 8 highly homologous variants. Relatively scarce in peripheral blood, disease-linked clones were CD8+.

Quantitative barcoded 5'-RACE was used to prepare TCR beta libraries. TCRdb fed the 5' RACE reads into MiXCR, producing one record per CDR3 protein. Of under 250,000 distinct CDR3 sequences in the sample, approximately 7.3% were seen once. From germline, CDR1 is MNHEY and CDR2 SVGAGI. This CDR3 is built from 17 residues. The V end was cut by 0 bases, the J end by 0 bases, with 11 bases between. Sequenced material: blood, either unsorted or a sorted T cell fraction (not recorded which). The chain employs TRBV6-5 and TRBJ1-4, with D hard to call. This receptor was taken from a male donor with ankylosing spondylitis. CDR3 DNA sequence: TGTGCCAGCAGTTACTCGAGTGTTAGGACAACTAATGAAAAACTGTTTTTT. Translation gives CASSYSSVRTTNEKLFF.